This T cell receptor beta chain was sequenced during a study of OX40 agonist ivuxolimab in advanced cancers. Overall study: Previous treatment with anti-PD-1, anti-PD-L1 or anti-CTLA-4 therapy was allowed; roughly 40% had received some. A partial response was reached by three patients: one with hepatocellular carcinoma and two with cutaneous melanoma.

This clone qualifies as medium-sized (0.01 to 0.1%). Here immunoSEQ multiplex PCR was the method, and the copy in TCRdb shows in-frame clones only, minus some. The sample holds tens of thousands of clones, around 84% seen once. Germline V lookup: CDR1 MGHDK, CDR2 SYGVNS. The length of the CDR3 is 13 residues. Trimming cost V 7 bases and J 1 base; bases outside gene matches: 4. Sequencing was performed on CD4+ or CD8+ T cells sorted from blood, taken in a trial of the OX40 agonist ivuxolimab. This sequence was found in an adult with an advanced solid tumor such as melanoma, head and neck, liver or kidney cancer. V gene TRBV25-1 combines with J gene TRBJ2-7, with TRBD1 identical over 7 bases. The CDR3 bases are TGTGCCAGCACCGAGACAGGGTCCTACGAGCAGTACTTC. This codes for CASTETGSYEQYF.